This T cell receptor (beta chain) was found in a study of human T cells and chemical hapten exposure (dated by TCRdb to the early 2020s). Describing the broader study: For sensitization, 2% DPC in acetone was applied to a 2 cm by 2 cm area of upper inner arm skin. Blood samples were taken from patients before sensitization (week 0) and at 2, 6 and about 24 weeks after DPC sensitization. Throughout the study period of about 25 weeks, patients also received therapeutic DPC doses to the scalp every week. Most of the patients in the cohort were female, and the cohort covered alopecia areata with under or over 50% scalp involvement, alopecia totalis and alopecia universalis. The study tracked peripheral blood TCR repertoire changes in vivo during primary and secondary sensitization to the hapten diphenylcyclopropenone (DPC) in alopecia patients. Blood for TCR sequencing was provided by twenty-nine alopecia patients at one to four time points (pre-sensitization, 2, 6 and 24 weeks). The libraries were sequenced as a pool, and the TCR yield per sample differed mostly because of small variations in library volumes within the pool. Patch testing was performed on the upper back with Finn chambers containing 0.01% DPC, and the patch tests were scored after 6 days according to International Contact Dermatitis Research Group standards. Results and caveats for the whole study, not just this receptor: All patients had alopecia, a presumed autoimmune disease, so their immune response might differ from that of healthy individuals. DPC sensitization did not change how many TCRs were above 1 in 1000 frequency, and no evidence was found of alterations in global repertoire structure. Significantly more large CDR3 similarity clusters were formed by expanded TCRs than by pre-sensitization or healthy control sets, consistent with antigen-driven responses. Patch test score correlated positively with the number of PT1 expanded TCRs, reaching significance at thresholds 8, 16 and 32 but not at 4. Repeated subsampling changed both the strength of the expansion versus patch-test correlation and the threshold at which that correlation became significant.

This specimen's time point label, interpreted: patch test 2, 6 weeks after DPC sensitization. Reading the label with the study, this specimen's treatment or condition is: therapeutic diphenylcyclopropenone sensitization with weekly scalp DPC. At every patch-test visit, the blood draw took place before the patch test was put on. Eligible patients were aged 18 to 70, diagnosed with alopecia, deemed suitable for DPC therapy, and excluded if pregnant. Total RNA was extracted from unfractionated whole blood that had been collected in Tempus Blood RNA tubes. Remarks on this clonotype: No cognate antigen has been identified for it. No much larger clonotype is one base removed from it; base qualities were not supplied.

Library construction relied on RACE. The instrument was a NextSeq 500. Library preparation attached unique molecular identifiers to individual cDNA molecules for quantitative, reproducible TCR counting. From each blood RNA sample, both TCR alpha and TCR beta chains were sequenced. The authors' analysis ran thus. The median number of TCRs per sample was roughly 100,000, ranging from 23,224 to 690,600. The Decombinator software suite was used to annotate the V, J and CDR3 of the TCR reads. Every sample was subsampled to the same number of TCRs (28,000) for the PS versus PT1 abundance plots. Expanded TCRs were defined as absent before sensitization and observed at least eight times at the 2-week time point. The public reads were reanalyzed by TCRdb: fastp trimming at Q25, MiXCR alignment, in-frame beta chains only. Each entry is one CDR3 protein sequence, shown with its most common DNA and genes. TCRdb's processing, not the authors' own work, is the source of the V and J calls. This sample holds just over 350,000 distinct CDR3 sequences; around 6% were observed only once. The ten largest clones capture roughly 5.4% of the sample.

Based on the germline V gene, the CDR1 and CDR2 sequences are LGHNA and YNFKEQ. From its cysteine to its phenylalanine, the CDR3 spans 20 amino acids. The only DNA kept is the CDR3, 60 bases in frame from the first base. From V the trimming removes 4 bases and from J it removes 2 bases, while the gene matches leave 11 bases of the junction unaccounted for. This sample comprised whole blood, obtained in connection with sensitization to the hapten diphenylcyclopropenone (DPC). The rearranged chain carries TRBV4-2 and TRBJ2-4, with 16 middle bases fitting TRBD2. The sequence was collected from a woman aged 18-29 years with alopecia areata. Some clones in this sample may be carry-over from other donors' samples. The nucleotides are TGTGCCAGCAGCCTCGGGACTAGCGGGGGGGCGTGGGATTCCAAAAACATTCAGTACTTC. The resulting protein is CASSLGTSGGAWDSKNIQYF.